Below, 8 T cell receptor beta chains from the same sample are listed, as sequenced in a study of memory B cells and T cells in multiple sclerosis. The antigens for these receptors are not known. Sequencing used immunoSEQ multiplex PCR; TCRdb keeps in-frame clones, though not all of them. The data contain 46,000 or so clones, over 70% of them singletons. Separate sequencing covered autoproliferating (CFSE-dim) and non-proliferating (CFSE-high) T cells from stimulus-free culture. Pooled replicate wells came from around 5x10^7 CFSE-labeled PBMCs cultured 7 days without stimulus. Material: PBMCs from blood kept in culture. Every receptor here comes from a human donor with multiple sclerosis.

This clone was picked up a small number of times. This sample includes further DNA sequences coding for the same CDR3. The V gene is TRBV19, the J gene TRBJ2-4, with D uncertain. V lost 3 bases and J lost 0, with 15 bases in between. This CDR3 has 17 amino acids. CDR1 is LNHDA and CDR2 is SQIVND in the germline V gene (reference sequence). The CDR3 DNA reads TGTGCCAGTAGTATCCGGCAACAGCCCTTAGCCAAAAACATTCAGTACTTC. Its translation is CASSIRQQPLAKNIQYF. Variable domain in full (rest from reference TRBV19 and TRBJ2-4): DGGITQSPKYLFRKEGQNVTLSCEQNLNHDAMYWYRQDPGQGLRLIYYSQIVNDFQKGDIAEGYSVSREKKESFPLTVTSAQKNPTAFYLCASSIRQQPLAKNIQYFGAGTRLSVL.

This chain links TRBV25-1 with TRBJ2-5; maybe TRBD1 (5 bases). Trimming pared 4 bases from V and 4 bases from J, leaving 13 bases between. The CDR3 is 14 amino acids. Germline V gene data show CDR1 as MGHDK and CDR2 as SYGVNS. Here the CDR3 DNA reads TGTGCCAGCAGTGGGACCGAAAGGGGAGAGACCCAGTACTTC. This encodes CASSGTERGETQYF.

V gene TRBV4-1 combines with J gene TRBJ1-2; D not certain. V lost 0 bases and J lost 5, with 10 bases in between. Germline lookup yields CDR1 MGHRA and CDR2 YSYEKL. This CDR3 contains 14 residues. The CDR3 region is CASSQDGGGYGYTF. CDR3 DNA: TGCGCCAGCAGCCAAGATGGAGGAGGGTATGGCTACACCTTC.

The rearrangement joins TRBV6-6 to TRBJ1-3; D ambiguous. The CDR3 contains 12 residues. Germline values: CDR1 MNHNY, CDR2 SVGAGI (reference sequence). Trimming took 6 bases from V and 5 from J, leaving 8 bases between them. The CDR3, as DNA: TGTGCCAGCAGCCACGCAAGAAACACCATATATTTT. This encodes CASSHARNTIYF.

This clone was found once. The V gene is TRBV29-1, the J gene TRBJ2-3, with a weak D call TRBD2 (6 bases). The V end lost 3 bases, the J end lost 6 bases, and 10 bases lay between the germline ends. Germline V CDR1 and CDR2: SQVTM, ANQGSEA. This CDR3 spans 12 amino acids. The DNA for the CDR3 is TGCAGCGTTGATCCCCGGGGGGATACGCAGTATTTT. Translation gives CSVDPRGDTQYF.

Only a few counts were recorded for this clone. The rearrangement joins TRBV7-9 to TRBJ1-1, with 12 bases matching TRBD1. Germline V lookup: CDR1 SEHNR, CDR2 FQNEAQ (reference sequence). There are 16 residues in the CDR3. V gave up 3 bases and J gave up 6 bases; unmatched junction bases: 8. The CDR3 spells CASSFAGTGGAAEAFF. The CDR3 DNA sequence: TGTGCCAGCAGCTTCGCAGGGACAGGGGGCGCGGCTGAAGCTTTCTTT.

In DNA form, the CDR3 reads TGTGCCAGCAGAGGGGACAGGGGGCGGAATCAGCCCCAGCATTTT. This gives the protein CASRGDRGRNQPQHF. The chain carries TRBV2 and TRBJ1-5; 12 nucleotides match TRBD1. Unmatched junction bases numbered 4, after V lost 6 bases and J lost 4 bases. Looked up from germline, CDR1 is SNHLY and CDR2 is FYNNEI. The CDR3 covers 15 residues.

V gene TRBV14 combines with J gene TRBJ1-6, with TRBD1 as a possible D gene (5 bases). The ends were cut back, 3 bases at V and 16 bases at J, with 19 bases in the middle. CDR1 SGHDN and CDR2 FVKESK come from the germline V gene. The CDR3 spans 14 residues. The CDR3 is CASSQYSWAGELHF. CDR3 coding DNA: TGTGCCAGCAGCCAGTACTCCTGGGCGGGGGAACTCCACTTT.